This T cell receptor beta chain was obtained from a study of blood T cell repertoires in COVID-19. Study details: PBMCs, B-cell-depleted T cells, or T cells provided the cDNA or gDNA that made up the material.

Only one count was recorded for this clone. V lost 4 bases and J 5 bases, leaving 17 bases between the germline ends. CDR1 is MNHNS, CDR2 SASEGT, per germline. The length of the CDR3 is 16 residues. Data came from immunoSEQ multiplex PCR; TCRdb stores just in-frame clones and leaves some out. The sample holds roughly 190,000 clones, roughly 80% seen once. Sequencing was performed on peripheral blood. This rearrangement joins TRBV6-1 to TRBJ1-4, with D maybe TRBD1 (5 bases). The TCR was taken from a woman aged 45-65 years with acute or convalescent COVID-19. CDR3 sequence reads: CASSGPRAGGNEKLFF. For the CDR3, the DNA is TGTGCCAGCAGTGGGCCCAGGGCGGGAGGAAATGAAAAACTGTTTTTT.